Shown below are 6 T cell receptor beta chains from a single sample sequenced in a study of T cells in Graves' hyperthyroidism and ophthalmopathy. Amplified TCR beta CDR3 regions came from RNA transcripts. The HTBI primer set drove a first-round RT-PCR of the TCR CDR3. Using its own MiXCR run on the multiplex PCR reads, TCRdb lists one record per CDR3 protein. The sample has approximately 620,000 distinct CDR3 sequences; 15% to 20% are singletons. The sequenced sample was blood. These receptors came from a woman between 40 and 50 years old with Graves' ophthalmopathy.

This clonotype came up a few times. The chain uses TRBV6-9 and TRBJ2-5; 7 bases are a match to TRBD1. The CDR3 is made up of 14 amino acids. The germline V gene encodes CDR1 MNHGY and CDR2 SVAAGI. V lost 5 bases to trimming and J lost 7 bases; unmatched junction nucleotides: 10. CDR3 sequence: CASSTSTGKGTQYF. The DNA for the CDR3 is TGTGCCAGCAGTACCTCGACAGGGAAAGGGACCCAGTACTTC.

This clonotype was seen at least ten times. The chain recombines TRBV7-2 with TRBJ1-2; weak D call: TRBD1 (6 bases). Trimming cost V 5 bases and J 4 bases, with 14 bases left between them. CDR3 size: 14 residues. Germline values: CDR1 SGHTA, CDR2 FQGNSA. The CDR3 spells CASSLQQGAYGYTF. In DNA, the CDR3 is TGTGCCAGCAGCCTCCAACAGGGTGCCTATGGCTACACCTTC.

The sample holds many counts of this clonotype. The chain joins TRBV6-2 or TRBV6-3 to TRBJ2-7, with 9 bases lining up with TRBD1. CDR3 length equals 15 residues. The V gene's germline CDR1 is MNHEY and CDR2 SVGEGT. The V segment lost 6 bases and the J segment 0 bases; nucleotides outside the gene matches: 6. The CDR3 region has the DNA TGTGCCAGCAGACAGGACAGGGGTGGCTCCTACGAGCAGTACTTC. It codes for CASRQDRGGSYEQYF.

The genes are TRBV20-1 and TRBJ2-7, with TRBD2 matching over 8 bases. Germline values: CDR1 DFQATT, CDR2 SNEGSKA (reference sequence). Trimming removed 0 bases from V and 4 bases from J; junction bases left unmatched: 5. This CDR3 comprises 14 residues. The CDR3 spells CSAREAGGAYEQYF. The CDR3 coding sequence is TGCAGTGCTAGAGAGGCGGGGGGCGCGTACGAGCAGTACTTC.

V and J are TRBV12-3 or TRBV12-4 and TRBJ1-2, with 8 bases matching TRBD1. The CDR3 consists of 14 residues. The trim removed 5 bases at V and 6 bases at J, leaving 8 bases unmatched. The CDR3 region is CASSLSTGVNGYTF. CDR3 nucleotide sequence: TGTGCCAGCAGTCTCTCGACAGGGGTGAATGGCTACACCTTC.

This chain connects TRBV18 to TRBJ2-1, with TRBD1 identical over 9 bases. The germline V gene has CDR1 KGHSH and CDR2 LQKENI. Trimming at V came to 2 bases and at J to 10 bases, leaving 6 bases not matched to a gene. The CDR3 has 14 amino acids. The CDR3 nucleotides are TGTGCCAGCTCACCAACCAGGACAGGGGAAGAGCAGTTCTTC. Protein product: CASSPTRTGEEQFF.